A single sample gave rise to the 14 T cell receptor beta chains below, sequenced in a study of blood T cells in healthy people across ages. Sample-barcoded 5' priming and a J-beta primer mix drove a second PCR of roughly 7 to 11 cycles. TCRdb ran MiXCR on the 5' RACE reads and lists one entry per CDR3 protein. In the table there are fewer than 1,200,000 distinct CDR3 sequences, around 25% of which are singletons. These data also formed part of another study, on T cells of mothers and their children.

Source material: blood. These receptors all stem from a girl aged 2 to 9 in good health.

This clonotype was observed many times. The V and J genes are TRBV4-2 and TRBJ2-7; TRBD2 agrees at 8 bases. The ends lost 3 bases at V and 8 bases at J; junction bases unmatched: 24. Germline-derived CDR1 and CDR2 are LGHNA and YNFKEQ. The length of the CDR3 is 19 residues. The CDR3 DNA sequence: TGTGCCAGCAGCCAGCAGTCCCCCTATAGCGGGAAGTCATTCAGCAAGCAGTACTTC. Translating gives CASSQQSPYSGKSFSKQYF.

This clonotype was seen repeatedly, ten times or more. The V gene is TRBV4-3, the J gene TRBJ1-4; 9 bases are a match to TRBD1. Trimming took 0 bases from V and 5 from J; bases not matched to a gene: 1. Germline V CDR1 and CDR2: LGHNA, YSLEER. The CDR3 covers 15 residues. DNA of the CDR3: TGCGCCAGCAGCCAAGATGGGACAGGGAATGAAAAACTGTTTTTT. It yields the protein CASSQDGTGNEKLFF.

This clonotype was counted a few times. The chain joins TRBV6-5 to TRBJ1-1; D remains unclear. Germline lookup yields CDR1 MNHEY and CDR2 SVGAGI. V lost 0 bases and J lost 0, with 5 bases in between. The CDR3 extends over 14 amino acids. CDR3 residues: CASSYSVMNTEAFF. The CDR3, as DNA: TGTGCCAGCAGTTACTCAGTCATGAACACTGAAGCTTTCTTT.

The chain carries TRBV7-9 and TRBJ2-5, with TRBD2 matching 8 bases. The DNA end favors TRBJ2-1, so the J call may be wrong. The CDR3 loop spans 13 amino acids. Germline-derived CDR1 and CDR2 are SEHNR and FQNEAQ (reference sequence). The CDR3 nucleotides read TGTGCCAGCACAAGCGGGAGTTGGAATGAGCAGTTCTTC. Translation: CASTSGSWNEQFF.

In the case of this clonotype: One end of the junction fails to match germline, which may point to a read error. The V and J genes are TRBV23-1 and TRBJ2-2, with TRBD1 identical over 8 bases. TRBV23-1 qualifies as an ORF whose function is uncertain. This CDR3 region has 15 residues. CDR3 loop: CASSRSQGAPGGLFF. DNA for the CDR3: TGCGCCAGCAGTCGATCCCAGGGGGCACCCGGGGGGCTGTTTTTT.

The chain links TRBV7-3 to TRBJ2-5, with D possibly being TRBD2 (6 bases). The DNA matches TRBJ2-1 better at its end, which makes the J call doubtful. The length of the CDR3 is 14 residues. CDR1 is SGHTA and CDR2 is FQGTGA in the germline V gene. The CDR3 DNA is TGTGCCAGCAGCTTAGGGACTGAGAGACATGAGCAGTTCTTC. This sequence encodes CASSLGTERHEQFF.

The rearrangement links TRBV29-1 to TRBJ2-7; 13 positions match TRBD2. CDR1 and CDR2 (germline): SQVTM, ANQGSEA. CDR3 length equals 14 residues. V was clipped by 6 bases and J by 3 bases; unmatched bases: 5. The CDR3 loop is CSVAGLAGNYEQYF. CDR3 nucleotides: TGCAGCGTCGCGGGACTAGCGGGAAACTACGAGCAGTACTTC.

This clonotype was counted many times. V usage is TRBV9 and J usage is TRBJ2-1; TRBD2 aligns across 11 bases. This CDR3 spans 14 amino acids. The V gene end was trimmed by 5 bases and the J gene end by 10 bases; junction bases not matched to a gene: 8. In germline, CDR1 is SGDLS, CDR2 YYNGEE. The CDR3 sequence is CASRVGTSGGEQFF. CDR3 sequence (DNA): TGTGCCAGCAGAGTCGGGACTAGCGGCGGCGAGCAGTTCTTC.

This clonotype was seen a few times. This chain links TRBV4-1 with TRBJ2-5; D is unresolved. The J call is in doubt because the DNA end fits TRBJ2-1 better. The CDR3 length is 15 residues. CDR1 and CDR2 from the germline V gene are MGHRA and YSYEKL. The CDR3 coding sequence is TGCGCCAGCAGCCAATTTTCTGCCGAAAGCAATGAGCAGTTCTTC. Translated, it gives CASSQFSAESNEQFF.

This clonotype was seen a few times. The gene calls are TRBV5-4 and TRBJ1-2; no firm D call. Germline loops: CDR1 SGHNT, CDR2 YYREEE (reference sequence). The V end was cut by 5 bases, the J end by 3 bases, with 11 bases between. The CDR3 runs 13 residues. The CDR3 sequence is CASSQRTDYGYTF. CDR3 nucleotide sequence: TGTGCCAGCAGTCAGCGCACAGACTATGGCTACACCTTC.

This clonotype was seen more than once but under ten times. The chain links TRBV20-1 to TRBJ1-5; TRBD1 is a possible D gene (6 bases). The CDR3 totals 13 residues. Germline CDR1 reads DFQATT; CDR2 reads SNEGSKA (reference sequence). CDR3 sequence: CSSRRGQNQPQHF. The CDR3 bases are TGCAGCTCTCGCAGGGGCCAGAATCAGCCCCAGCATTTT.

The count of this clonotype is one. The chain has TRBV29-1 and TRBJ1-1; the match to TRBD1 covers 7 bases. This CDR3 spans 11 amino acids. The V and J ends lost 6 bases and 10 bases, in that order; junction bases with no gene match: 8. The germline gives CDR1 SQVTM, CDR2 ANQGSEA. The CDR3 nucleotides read TGCAGCGTCGCCACAGGGGTCGGAGCTTTCTTT. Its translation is CSVATGVGAFF.

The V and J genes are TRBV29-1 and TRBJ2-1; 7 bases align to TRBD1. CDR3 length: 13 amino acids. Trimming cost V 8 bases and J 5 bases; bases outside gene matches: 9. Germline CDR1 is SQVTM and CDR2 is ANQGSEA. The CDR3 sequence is CSPRTGLNNEQFF. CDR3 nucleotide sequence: TGCAGCCCACGGACAGGCCTAAACAATGAGCAGTTCTTC.

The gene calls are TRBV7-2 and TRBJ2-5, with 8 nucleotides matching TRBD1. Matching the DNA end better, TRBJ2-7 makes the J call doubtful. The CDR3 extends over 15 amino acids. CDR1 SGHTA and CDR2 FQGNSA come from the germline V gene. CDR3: CASSLARQGWLEQYF. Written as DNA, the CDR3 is TGTGCCAGCAGCTTAGCGAGACAGGGGTGGCTCGAGCAGTACTTC.